Listed below are T cell receptor beta chains from one sample, sequenced in a study of T cells in Graves' hyperthyroidism and ophthalmopathy. Each CDR3 protein gets one entry after TCRdb re-called the multiplex PCR reads with MiXCR. The sample has about 600,000 distinct CDR3 sequences, approximately 15% seen once. The sequenced sample consisted of blood. The receptor source for this set is a woman in her late teens or twenties with Graves' ophthalmopathy. Both conserved end residues are trimmed from each CDR3.

V gene	CDR3 protein
TRBV28	ASSLRGRGYGTDTQY
TRBV20-1	SARDHGWGVDTQY
TRBV11-2	ASSLGLAGGLGHNEQF
TRBV28	ASSLRGIRKNEQF
TRBV6-5	ASSYGTQTTYEQY
TRBV19	ASSRLHLLQGQGMNTEAF
TRBV7-9	ASSLSGSKGEQY
TRBV7-2	ASSSSQGPYEQY
TRBV27	ASSLRGYENTEAF
TRBV12-3/TRBV12-4	ASSTGTGLGTGDGNQPQH
TRBV24-1	ATSDPTGSGANVLT
TRBV27	ASSKQGFNQPQH
TRBV6-2/TRBV6-3	ASSFPGHRNTEAF
TRBV3-1	ASSQDAGGKTDTQY
TRBV5-6	ASSLAGRPTDTQY
TRBV20-1	SARDLRPPGVARSTDTQY
TRBV4-1	ASSPEGGRKHNSPLH
TRBV10-3	AISERGTGPPVGTEAF
TRBV9	ASSVGPSTETYEQY
TRBV5-1	ASSPKNSSTDTQY
TRBV6-1	ASSELGGTEAF
TRBV12-3/TRBV12-4	ASSFPTGTNTIY
TRBV12-3/TRBV12-4	ASSQARRGLVSNQPQH
TRBV19	ASSILNYGYT
TRBV20-1	SARSQGGEKLF
TRBV30	ACARAGVITDTQY
TRBV18	ASSPLQGFEQY
TRBV7-2	ASSLVQGVIKETQY
TRBV6-5	ASSFGQGALRSYEQY
TRBV7-8	ASSSHRASYNEQF
TRBV11-2	ASSPILGGYEFGAF